A single sample gave rise to the 7 T cell receptor beta chains below, sequenced in a study of blood T cell repertoires in COVID-19. This table comes from immunoSEQ multiplex PCR, and its TCRdb copy is limited to in-frame clones, with some not included. The repertoire holds roughly 520,000 clones, roughly 90% seen once, with around 1.9% in the top ten. Sequenced input: PBMCs or T cells enriched from blood (not recorded which). These TCRs come from a middle-aged woman who had recovered from COVID-19.

This clone appeared many times. The genes are TRBV20-1 and TRBJ2-7; the D is unclear. The CDR3 runs 11 residues. Germline values: CDR1 DFQATT, CDR2 SNEGSKA (reference sequence). Trimming removed 0 bases at V and 3 bases at J, with 3 bases between. This CDR3 reads CSARDHYEQYF. As DNA, the CDR3 is TGCAGTGCTAGAGATCACTACGAGCAGTACTTC.

The chain combines TRBV15 with TRBJ2-7; tentatively, D is TRBD2 (6 bases). Germline V CDR1 and CDR2: LNHNV, YYDKDF (reference sequence). The length of the CDR3 is 13 residues. Trimming took off 4 bases at V and 4 bases at J, with 11 bases between the two ends. CDR3: CATSTGLRYEQYF. CDR3 in DNA: TGTGCCACCAGCACGGGACTTAGATACGAGCAGTACTTC.

V usage is TRBV4-2 and J usage is TRBJ1-1; TRBD1 agrees at 8 bases. Germline V gene lookup returns CDR1 LGHNA and CDR2 YNFKEQ. The CDR3 has 15 amino acids. The V and J ends lost 4 bases and 4 bases, in that order; junction bases with no gene match: 8. The CDR3 coding sequence is TGTGCCAGCAGCCTCGATAAAACAGGGGGCACTGAAGCTTTCTTT. It is translated as CASSLDKTGGTEAFF.

The gene calls are TRBV4-3 and TRBJ2-7; tentatively, D is TRBD2 (5 bases). This CDR3 spans 15 amino acids. V was shortened by 0 bases and J by 5 bases, with 14 bases between the two germline ends. Germline assignment: CDR1 LGHNA and CDR2 YSLEER. The CDR3 loop is CASSQDFGGSDEQYF. CDR3 nucleotide sequence: TGCGCCAGCAGCCAAGATTTTGGCGGGTCGGACGAGCAGTACTTC.

The genes are TRBV5-1 and TRBJ1-4; D ambiguous. The CDR3 runs 13 residues. Looked up from germline, CDR1 is SGHRS and CDR2 is YFSETQ. V was trimmed by 0 bases and J by 6 bases, leaving 6 bases between them. The CDR3 bases are TGCGCCAGCAGCTTGGAACCAGATGAAAAACTGTTTTTT. Its protein is CASSLEPDEKLFF.

The chain is built from TRBV4-2 and TRBJ1-2; 9 bases line up with TRBD1. The CDR3 is 17 amino acids. V was pared by 0 bases and J by 4 bases, with 9 bases of the junction left unmatched. Germline V gene data show CDR1 as LGHNA and CDR2 as YNFKEQ. The CDR3, as DNA: TGTGCCAGCAGCCAAGATTTACAGGGGGCTCGGGGCTATGGCTACACCTTC. It codes for CASSQDLQGARGYGYTF.

This clone was seen just once. The V gene is TRBV3-1 (or the pseudogene TRBV3-2), the J gene TRBJ1-1; possibly TRBD1 for D (5 bases). The CDR3 runs 16 residues. Trimming left V 2 bases short and J 0 bases short, with 13 bases between. CDR1 is LGHDT and CDR2 is YNNKEL in the germline V gene (reference sequence). Here the CDR3 DNA reads TGTGCCAGCAGCCAACGGGGGACGCTTATGAACACTGAAGCTTTCTTT. It translates to CASSQRGTLMNTEAFF.